This TCR beta chain was observed in a study of T cell responses to AZD1222 COVID-19 vaccine. Study-level findings and limits: Possibly, clonal diversity was underestimated; donors were largely white British and included more females. Spike-specific TCR breadth and depth were elevated following two AZD1222 doses. Mapped onto spike, vaccine-associated CD4 TCRs spanned it and were dominant at 160-218 and 743-854.

A note on this clone: As yet, its antigen is unknown.

TCRdb keeps only in-frame clones here, not all; method: immunoSEQ multiplex PCR. The table includes 50,000 to 60,000 clones, nearly 80% detected once. V was clipped by 1 base and J by 3 bases, with 16 bases between them. The CDR3 is 16 amino acids. Germline assignment: CDR1 SGHAT and CDR2 FQNNGV. Pooled samples include second doses given at about 4 or 12 weeks. The material sequenced was peripheral blood, taken 28 days after the second AZD1222 dose. The source is an adult who received the AZD1222 COVID-19 vaccine. The rearrangement uses TRBV11-2 and TRBJ2-7; TRBD2 is a possible D gene (6 bases). CDR3 region: CASSLVWLARDYEQYF. The CDR3 DNA reads TGTGCCAGCAGCTTAGTTTGGCTAGCGAGAGACTACGAGCAGTACTTC.